The 26 T cell receptor beta chains reported below all come from one sample, sequenced in a study of human T cells and chemical hapten exposure. TCRdb ran MiXCR on the RACE reads and lists one entry per CDR3 protein. Of 80,000 to 100,000 distinct CDR3 sequences detected, 9.6% appear once; the ten largest clones hold 3.6%. Time point denoted: pre-sensitization, week 0. Treatment described: therapeutic diphenylcyclopropenone sensitization with weekly scalp DPC. The material was whole blood, obtained in connection with sensitization to the hapten diphenylcyclopropenone (DPC). The receptors come from a woman between 40 and 50 years old with alopecia areata. Some clones in this sample may be carry-over from other donors' samples.

This clonotype was seen only a few times. The rearrangement uses TRBV6-5 and TRBJ2-2, with 9 bases identical to TRBD1. The CDR3 runs 19 residues. Germline CDR1 MNHEY, CDR2 SVGAGI. The trim removed 4 bases at V and 6 bases at J, leaving 18 bases unmatched. As DNA, the CDR3 is TGTGCCAGCAGTTCCGATACCGGCTCCGGGACAGGGAGAGCCGGGGAGCTGTTTTTT. It yields the protein CASSSDTGSGTGRAGELFF.

The rearrangement joins TRBV12-3 or TRBV12-4 to TRBJ1-1, with D hard to call. The germline V and J ends were trimmed by 8 bases and 0 bases, with 13 bases remaining between them. This CDR3 contains 14 residues. The CDR3 DNA reads as TGTGCCAGCGGAGCCGACCTCATGAACACTGAAGCTTTCTTT. The encoded protein is CASGADLMNTEAFF.

The chain recombines TRBV29-1 with TRBJ2-7; D may be TRBD1 or TRBD2 (5 bases each). The CDR3 loop spans 14 amino acids. The V end was cut by 3 bases, the J end by 2 bases, with 14 bases between. Germline lookup yields CDR1 SQVTM and CDR2 ANQGSEA. In DNA, the CDR3 is TGCAGCGTTGAGTCATCGGGACCCACCTACGAGCAGTACTTC. Translated: CSVESSGPTYEQYF.

This clonotype was observed at least ten times. CDR3 sequence (DNA): TGTGCCAGCAGCCAAAGGATAAATACAGAAAACCAAGAGACCCAGTACTTC. Amino acids: CASSQRINTENQETQYF. The V gene is TRBV14, the J gene TRBJ2-5; D remains ambiguous. CDR3 size: 17 residues. V shed 2 bases and J shed 0 bases, with 16 bases lying between them. Germline V gene sequence: CDR1 SGHDN, CDR2 FVKESK.

Many counts were recorded for this clonotype. V usage is TRBV5-4 and J usage is TRBJ2-7; D is uncertain. The CDR3 covers 13 residues. V gave up 4 bases and J gave up 4 bases, with 12 bases separating them. Germline assignment: CDR1 SGHNT and CDR2 YYREEE (reference sequence). The CDR3, as DNA: TGTGCCAGCAGCGAGAAGGGAAGGTACGAGCAGTACTTC. This sequence encodes CASSEKGRYEQYF.

This clonotype was recorded at least ten times. The rearrangement links TRBV19 to TRBJ1-5, with 9 nucleotides matching TRBD1. In germline, CDR1 is LNHDA, CDR2 SQIVND (reference sequence). This CDR3 has 15 amino acids. Trimming at V came to 4 bases and at J to 4 bases, leaving 5 bases not matched to a gene. CDR3 residues: CASSTPGQGNQPQHF. The CDR3 nucleotides are TGTGCCAGTAGTACCCCCGGACAGGGGAATCAGCCCCAGCATTTT. Using reference TRBV19 and TRBJ1-5 for the parts outside the CDR3, the full variable domain is DGGITQSPKYLFRKEGQNVTLSCEQNLNHDAMYWYRQDPGQGLRLIYYSQIVNDFQKGDIAEGYSVSREKKESFPLTVTSAQKNPTAFYLCASSTPGQGNQPQHFGDGTRLSIL.

This clonotype was seen ten or more times. The chain employs TRBV7-2 and TRBJ2-5; 8 nucleotides align to TRBD1. The CDR3 consists of 15 residues. Germline V lookup: CDR1 SGHTA, CDR2 FQGNSA. The ends lost 5 bases at V and 5 bases at J; junction bases unmatched: 10. CDR3 in DNA: TGTGCCAGCAGCCCCCGGACAGGGAGCGGGGAGACCCAGTACTTC. It encodes CASSPRTGSGETQYF.

This clonotype occurred many times. This chain connects TRBV27 to TRBJ1-1, with 10 bases lining up with TRBD1. This CDR3 region has 15 residues. V lost 5 bases, J lost 4 bases, and 7 bases stayed unmatched. Germline V gene data show CDR1 as MNHEY and CDR2 as SMNVEV (reference sequence). In DNA form, the CDR3 reads TGTGCCAGCAGTCTAAGGACAGGGGGAAGCACTGAAGCTTTCTTT. It specifies CASSLRTGGSTEAFF.

Comment on this clonotype: This clone may be a read error of a much larger clone one base away. The chain uses TRBV4-1 and TRBJ2-7; 7 bases are a match to TRBD1. V was clipped by 1 base and J by 6 bases; unmatched bases: 9. The CDR3 consists of 15 residues. Per germline, CDR1 MGHRA and CDR2 YSYEKL. CDR3 amino acids: CASSQAQQGIVEQYF. In nucleotides, the CDR3 is TGCGCCAGCAGCCAAGCGCAACAGGGGATTGTCGAGCAGTACTTC.

Many counts were recorded for this clonotype. V gene TRBV5-1 combines with J gene TRBJ2-2, with D hard to call. Per the germline V gene, CDR1 is SGHRS and CDR2 is YFSETQ. The CDR3 is 17 residues long. V was cut by 0 bases and J by 6 bases, with 18 bases left in between. The CDR3 region is CASSLVLESYQPGELFF. The CDR3 DNA sequence: TGCGCCAGCAGCTTGGTTCTGGAATCGTATCAACCCGGGGAGCTGTTTTTT.

This sequence joins TRBV18 and TRBJ2-7, with a weak D call TRBD2 (6 bases). Deletions cut 1 base from V and 4 bases from J, with 17 bases between. Germline values: CDR1 KGHSH, CDR2 LQKENI. This CDR3 contains 16 residues. The CDR3 DNA is TGTGCCAGCTCACCACTTATTGGGGGGTCCACATACGAGCAGTACTTC. Its translation: CASSPLIGGSTYEQYF.

This rearrangement joins TRBV24-1 to TRBJ2-3, with D unclear. The CDR3 sequence is 18 residues long. V was cut by 3 bases and J by 0 bases, with 18 bases left in between. From germline, CDR1 is KGHDR and CDR2 SFDVKD. This CDR3 is CATSDIYGTSPSTDTQYF. The CDR3 DNA follows: TGTGCCACCAGTGATATTTACGGAACCTCACCTAGCACAGATACGCAGTATTTT.

This clonotype occurred many times. The chain has TRBV7-9 and TRBJ2-5; the D is unclear. The CDR3 runs 14 residues. Germline V gene sequence: CDR1 SEHNR, CDR2 FQNEAQ (reference sequence). The V and J ends lost 4 bases and 1 base respectively, with 10 bases between them. This CDR3 is CASSSRPTQETQYF. The CDR3 DNA sequence: TGTGCCAGCAGCTCCCGTCCTACCCAAGAGACCCAGTACTTC.

The chain is built from TRBV5-1 and TRBJ2-5, with 8 bases identical to TRBD2. Germline V gene data show CDR1 as SGHRS and CDR2 as YFSETQ. The CDR3 extends over 15 amino acids. After removal of 0 bases from V and 7 bases from J, the junction contained 8 bases not matched to a gene. The DNA for the CDR3 is TGCGCCAGCAGCTTGGGGGGACTAGTTTTTGGGACCCAGTACTTC. This translates into CASSLGGLVFGTQYF.

The rearrangement joins TRBV6-6 to TRBJ1-5; D unclear. The length of the CDR3 is 12 residues. V was cut by 8 bases and J by 5 bases, with 10 bases left in between. CDR1 and CDR2 (germline): MNHNY, SVGAGI (reference sequence). CDR3 bases: TGTGCCAGCTTCGGTACGGATCAGCCCCAGCATTTT. It translates to CASFGTDQPQHF.

This clonotype came up many times. V is TRBV7-2 and J is TRBJ1-6, with D perhaps TRBD1 (6 bases). V lost 6 bases to trimming and J lost 7 bases, with 19 bases between them. This CDR3 is built from 16 residues. Germline-derived CDR1 and CDR2 are SGHTA and FQGNSA. CDR3 sequence: CASSTFGGALNSPLHF. The DNA for the CDR3 is TGTGCCAGCAGTACCTTTGGGGGGGCTTTGAATTCACCCCTCCACTTT.

The rearrangement links TRBV29-1 to TRBJ2-2, with D tentatively TRBD1 (6 bases). Germline CDR1 reads SQVTM; CDR2 reads ANQGSEA. CDR3 size: 14 residues. The V end was cut by 3 bases, the J end by 4 bases, with 12 bases between. CDR3 coding DNA: TGCAGCGTTGATGGTAGGGGGAGCACCGGGGAGCTGTTTTTT. Translating gives CSVDGRGSTGELFF.

This clonotype was recorded at least ten times. This chain joins TRBV30 and TRBJ1-1; 11 bases fit TRBD1. The V and J ends lost 0 bases and 4 bases, in that order; junction bases with no gene match: 7. Germline V gives CDR1 GTSNPN, CDR2 SVGIG (reference sequence). The CDR3 length is 16 residues. The CDR3 region is CAWSVGTGGIGTEAFF. The DNA of the CDR3 is TGTGCCTGGAGTGTCGGGACAGGGGGAATCGGCACTGAAGCTTTCTTT. The complete variable domain, with remaining parts taken from reference TRBV30 and TRBJ1-1, reads SQTIHQWPATLVQPVGSPLSLECTVEGTSNPNLYWYRQAAGRGLQLLFYSVGIGQISSEVPQNLSASRPQDRQFILSSKKLLLSDSGFYLCAWSVGTGGIGTEAFFGQGTRLTVV.

The V gene is TRBV29-1, the J gene TRBJ1-1; no clear D. The V end lost 5 bases, the J end lost 8 bases, and 12 bases lay between the germline ends. Germline CDR1 SQVTM, CDR2 ANQGSEA. This CDR3 spans 11 amino acids. CDR3 DNA sequence: TGCAGCGTTCTTGAGGGCAGAGAAGCTTTCTTT. Its protein product is CSVLEGREAFF. The variable domain in full, with the rest retrieved from reference TRBV29-1 and TRBJ1-1, is SAVISQKPSRDICQRGTSLTIQCQVDSQVTMMFWYRQQPGQSLTLIATANQGSEATYESGFVIDKFPISRPNLTFSTLTVSNMSPEDSSIYLCSVLEGREAFFGQGTRLTVV.

The rearrangement links TRBV28 to TRBJ2-7; 9 bases map to TRBD2. V lost 2 bases, J lost 4 bases, and 3 bases stayed unmatched. The CDR3 loop spans 14 amino acids. Germline CDR1 is MDHEN and CDR2 is SYDVKM. CDR3 DNA sequence: TGTGCCAGCAGTTTAGGGACTAGCACTTACGAGCAGTACTTC. Residues: CASSLGTSTYEQYF.

This clonotype was picked up many times. As DNA, the CDR3 is TGTGCCAGCAGCTCGCCCGGCCGGGACAGGGGAGACACTGAAGCTTTCTTT. It specifies CASSSPGRDRGDTEAFF. V gene TRBV7-6 combines with J gene TRBJ1-1; 10 bases align to TRBD1. Trimming removed 4 bases from V and 3 bases from J; junction bases left unmatched: 11. This CDR3 has 17 amino acids. Germline V gene lookup returns CDR1 SGHVS and CDR2 FNYEAQ.

This clonotype was detected many times. The chain joins TRBV4-2 to TRBJ1-4; D remains ambiguous. CDR1 is LGHNA, CDR2 YNFKEQ, per germline. V dropped 0 bases and J dropped 0 bases, with 5 bases sitting between them. The CDR3 runs 15 residues. For the CDR3, the DNA is TGTGCCAGCAGCCAAGATCACACAACTAATGAAAAACTGTTTTTT. It specifies CASSQDHTTNEKLFF.

This clonotype turned up a few times. The chain is built from TRBV27 and TRBJ2-4; TRBD1 matches at 7 bases. The CDR3 totals 14 residues. Losses at the gene ends were 6 bases for V and 6 bases for J; bases not matched to a gene: 8. Germline loops: CDR1 MNHEY, CDR2 SMNVEV (reference sequence). CDR3 bases: TGTGCCAGCAGGAACGCCCGGGACAGAAACATTCAGTACTTC. It encodes CASRNARDRNIQYF.

This clonotype turned up a few times. The chain recombines TRBV4-3 with TRBJ2-7; 8 bases agree with TRBD1. The V gene end was trimmed by 3 bases and the J gene end by 2 bases; junction bases not matched to a gene: 3. Germline V gene sequence: CDR1 LGHNA, CDR2 YSLEER. This CDR3 has 14 amino acids. The CDR3 sequence: CASSHSDRAYEQYF. The DNA of the CDR3 is TGCGCCAGCAGCCATTCGGACAGGGCCTACGAGCAGTACTTC.

This clonotype was picked up a small number of times. This chain joins TRBV19 and TRBJ2-1, with a tentative D call TRBD1 (6 bases). The CDR3 covers 17 residues. V was clipped by 8 bases and J by 0 bases, with 20 bases between them. Germline V gene lookup returns CDR1 LNHDA and CDR2 SQIVND (reference sequence). CDR3 sequence: CASAPGHLLSSYNEQFF. The CDR3 nucleotides are TGTGCCAGTGCACCGGGACATCTCTTGAGCTCCTACAATGAGCAGTTCTTC. The variable domain in full, completed from reference TRBV19 and TRBJ2-1, reads DGGITQSPKYLFRKEGQNVTLSCEQNLNHDAMYWYRQDPGQGLRLIYYSQIVNDFQKGDIAEGYSVSREKKESFPLTVTSAQKNPTAFYLCASAPGHLLSSYNEQFFGPGTRLTVL.

This clonotype was counted ten times or more. The V call is TRBV28, the J call TRBJ1-5; no clear D gene. The germline CDR1 and CDR2 sequences are MDHEN and SYDVKM. V lost 6 bases and J lost 2, with 20 bases in between. The CDR3 consists of 17 residues. CDR3 sequence reads: CASSPLRRDGGNQPQHF. Written as DNA, the CDR3 is TGTGCCAGCAGCCCCCTCCGACGGGATGGGGGCAATCAGCCCCAGCATTTT.